A selection of T cell receptor beta chains follows, all from one sample in a study of tumor-infiltrating lymphocytes in primary liver carcinoma. Each CDR3 protein gets one entry after TCRdb re-called the multiplex PCR reads with MiXCR. The sample lists about 110,000 distinct CDR3 sequences; around two thirds were seen once. Material: liver tumor tissue from sampling region 1. The receptors come from a woman aged 60-75 years with primary liver carcinoma and hepatitis B virus infection. Both conserved end residues are part of each CDR3.

v_gene: TRBV24-1; CDR3aa: CATSDLGNNEQFF
v_gene: TRBV5-1; CDR3aa: CASSPRGHQGTQYF
v_gene: TRBV12-3/TRBV12-4; CDR3aa: CASSTQGRAVYVYTF
v_gene: TRBV5-1; CDR3aa: CASSLGGPLNTEAFF
v_gene: TRBV5-1; CDR3aa: CASSLGGEYEQYF
v_gene: TRBV7-9; CDR3aa: CASSLVDRGGGYTF
v_gene: TRBV11-2; CDR3aa: CASSTGTSGTKNTGELSF
v_gene: TRBV10-3; CDR3aa: CAVSTKPGLAGNEQYF
v_gene: TRBV21-1; CDR3aa: CASSKDASTDTQYF
v_gene: TRBV24-1; CDR3aa: CATISSGLAGENIQYF
v_gene: TRBV11-3; CDR3aa: CGSTPPGTGGEQYF
v_gene: TRBV29-1; CDR3aa: CSVEGERPPFYEQYF
v_gene: TRBV6-2/TRBV6-3; CDR3aa: CASSYPKSGTRNEHFF
v_gene: TRBV5-1; CDR3aa: CASDRDSISREQFF
v_gene: TRBV12-5; CDR3aa: CASALQSNMSTEAFF
v_gene: TRBV6-1; CDR3aa: CDNSEAWGRQNTEAFF
v_gene: TRBV5-1; CDR3aa: CASSLGNRGLGNTGAFF
v_gene: TRBV11-2; CDR3aa: CASSLVTGLTYTQYF
v_gene: TRBV28; CDR3aa: CASSTYTSSGANVLTF
v_gene: TRBV6-1; CDR3aa: CASSEFYMNTEAFF
v_gene: TRBV11-3; CDR3aa: CASSLLGGDINEQFF
v_gene: TRBV5-4; CDR3aa: CASSTGQAHNSLLHF
v_gene: TRBV11-3; CDR3aa: CASRPSVTSGGEHYF
v_gene: TRBV14; CDR3aa: CTSSHQRRMNTEAFF
v_gene: TRBV11-2; CDR3aa: CASSVKVGYGYTF
v_gene: TRBV7-9; CDR3aa: CASSSPDRGLYEQYF
v_gene: TRBV11-1; CDR3aa: CASSLGVGTYKEHFF
v_gene: TRBV5-1; CDR3aa: CATSLARAGRSYRTDTQYF
v_gene: TRBV5-5; CDR3aa: CGSSFTDRAPGTHYF
v_gene: TRBV11-2; CDR3aa: CAGSRAGLAVYEQYF
v_gene: TRBV7-9; CDR3aa: CASSLASSPGTGFYYEQYF
v_gene: TRBV7-9; CDR3aa: CASSWDSYGYTF
v_gene: TRBV6-5; CDR3aa: CASNFHGGGDEQYF
v_gene: TRBV7-8; CDR3aa: CVSSPPGTGVPDTHYF
v_gene: TRBV28; CDR3aa: CASSSTLSYEQYF
v_gene: TRBV21-1; CDR3aa: CASSKGGLAFLSYEQYF
v_gene: TRBV11-2; CDR3aa: CASSLDRGGSTDAQYF
v_gene: TRBV28; CDR3aa: CASRAGTSNEEFF
v_gene: TRBV5-1; CDR3aa: CASSLEAGATKLFF
v_gene: TRBV30; CDR3aa: CAWSLDGVQRDYTF
v_gene: TRBV28; CDR3aa: CASTMRGGASAYEEYF
v_gene: TRBV7-9; CDR3aa: CASSLGGHTEAFF
v_gene: TRBV6-5; CDR3aa: CASSYSYGGLTEAFF
v_gene: TRBV6-5; CDR3aa: CASTNTKNDAFF
v_gene: TRBV11-2; CDR3aa: CASSDRDRGQDEQFF
v_gene: TRBV2; CDR3aa: CASSEKGGLGSEQFF
v_gene: TRBV11-2; CDR3aa: CASSPSLATEAFF
v_gene: TRBV12-3/TRBV12-4; CDR3aa: CASGRQLAVVEQHF
v_gene: TRBV6-6; CDR3aa: CASRGTGGPDTQYF
v_gene: TRBV6-5; CDR3aa: CASRPPGLAAETQYF
v_gene: TRBV12-3/TRBV12-4; CDR3aa: CASSEKSKYIQYF
v_gene: TRBV11-3; CDR3aa: CASSGREGANNEQFF
v_gene: TRBV7-9; CDR3aa: CASSGSRVSGSSYNEQFF
v_gene: TRBV29-1; CDR3aa: CSVERLAGGNNDQFF
v_gene: TRBV28; CDR3aa: CASTGRWAGNTIYF
v_gene: TRBV6-6; CDR3aa: CASSYGAAGKKLFF